These 31 T cell receptor beta chains were all obtained from the same sample, sequenced in a study of long-term antiretroviral therapy in people with HIV (dated by TCRdb to between 2021 and 2022). The immunoSEQ hsTCRB v3.0 assay was used at survey level resolution to sequence the TRB variable region. TCRdb took over this immuneACCESS table, retaining in-frame rearrangements with V and J assigned. Such tables are incomplete; in checked studies, under half of the missing clones stem from an unresolved V gene, and the remainder is unexplained. The sample table shows about 28,000 clones, and around 85% are seen once. The ten largest clones take up more than 6.5% of the sample. Sequenced material: unsorted PBMCs, taken 3 years after starting antiretroviral therapy. These receptors were collected from a middle-aged man with HIV.

The chain combines TRBV5-1 with TRBJ2-1; 9 bases are a match to TRBD1. The CDR3 loop spans 15 amino acids. J was trimmed by 4 bases and V by 0 bases; bases with no gene match: 2. Germline assignment: CDR1 SGHRS and CDR2 YFSETQ. The DNA of the CDR3 is TGCGCCAGCAGCTTGGGACAGGGGGTGTACAATGAGCAGTTCTTC. Its translation: CASSLGQGVYNEQFF.

The chain couples TRBV2 to TRBJ2-6; D remains unclear. Trimming removed 4 bases from V and 8 bases from J, with 9 bases in between. Looked up from germline, CDR1 is SNHLY and CDR2 is FYNNEI. The length of the CDR3 is 13 residues. The CDR3, as DNA: TGTGCCAGCAGTGTTAGGGTCCCCAACGTCCTGACTTTC. Translation gives CASSVRVPNVLTF.

CDR3 in DNA: TGTGCCAGCTCACAAGGGACAGACGTCTATGGCTACACCTTC. Its protein is CASSQGTDVYGYTF. The chain links TRBV18 to TRBJ1-2; 7 bases align to TRBD1. V lost 4 bases and J lost 4; bases outside the gene matches: 6. The length of the CDR3 is 14 residues. Germline V gene data show CDR1 as KGHSH and CDR2 as LQKENI.

This rearrangement joins TRBV11-3 to TRBJ2-7, with 7 bases fitting TRBD1. This CDR3 spans 14 amino acids. Germline V gene lookup returns CDR1 SGHNT and CDR2 YENEEA. The J segment lost 6 bases and the V segment lost 5 bases, leaving 10 bases of the junction unmatched. CDR3 DNA: TGTGCCAGCAGCCCCCGACAGGGTGTAGCCGAGCAGTACTTC. This sequence encodes CASSPRQGVAEQYF.

J is TRBJ2-7 and V is TRBV5-5; the D is unclear. Germline assignment: CDR1 SGHKS and CDR2 YYEKEE (reference sequence). V was pared by 0 bases and J by 2 bases, with 12 bases between. This CDR3 region has 15 residues. CDR3 sequence: CASSLASDGTYEQYF. The CDR3 DNA sequence: TGTGCCAGCAGCTTGGCTTCCGACGGTACCTACGAGCAGTACTTC.

The chain recombines TRBV19 with TRBJ1-3; D not certain. Trimming removed 3 bases from V and 0 bases from J, with 9 bases in between. This CDR3 has 15 residues. Looked up from germline, CDR1 is LNHDA and CDR2 is SQIVND (reference sequence). The CDR3 coding sequence is TGTGCCAGTAGTATTACCCACGGCTCTGGAAACACCATATATTTT. Its translation: CASSITHGSGNTIYF.

The chain couples TRBV5-6 to TRBJ1-1; TRBD1 aligns across 9 bases. This CDR3 contains 13 residues. The V segment lost 5 bases and the J segment 3 bases; nucleotides outside the gene matches: 2. Germline V gene data show CDR1 as SGHDT and CDR2 as YYEEEE. The CDR3 loop reads CASSTGGYTEAFF. In DNA form, the CDR3 reads TGTGCCAGCAGTACAGGGGGCTACACTGAAGCTTTCTTT.

This rearrangement joins TRBV19 to TRBJ2-1, with D maybe TRBD2 (5 bases). The germline CDR1 and CDR2 sequences are LNHDA and SQIVND (reference sequence). This CDR3 has 15 amino acids. Trimming took 8 bases from V and 0 from J, leaving 14 bases between them. The CDR3 spells CASVRSGDSYNEQFF. In DNA, the CDR3 is TGTGCCAGTGTCCGGAGCGGAGACTCCTACAATGAGCAGTTCTTC.

The chain couples TRBV27 to TRBJ2-6; 9 bases map to TRBD1. Losses at the gene ends were 5 bases for V and 2 bases for J; bases not matched to a gene: 10. The germline gives CDR1 MNHEY, CDR2 SMNVEV (reference sequence). The CDR3 has 18 residues. The CDR3 DNA is TGTGCCAGCAGTGCCCTCGGGACAGGGACTACTGGGGCCAACGTCCTGACTTTC. As protein: CASSALGTGTTGANVLTF.

The V and J genes are TRBV11-3 and TRBJ2-2, with D possibly being TRBD2 (7 bases). V was shortened by 2 bases and J by 3 bases, with 22 bases between the two germline ends. There are 19 residues in the CDR3. CDR1 is SGHNT and CDR2 is YENEEA in the germline V gene. The CDR3 sequence: CASSLLGPTRGADTGELFF. The CDR3 nucleotides read TGTGCCAGCAGCTTACTGGGACCGACACGGGGGGCGGACACCGGGGAGCTGTTTTTT.

The gene calls are TRBV7-8 and TRBJ1-2; D is possibly TRBD1 (6 bases). Germline CDR1 reads SGHVS; CDR2 reads FQNEAQ. V dropped 5 bases and J dropped 2 bases, with 15 bases sitting between them. There are 15 residues in the CDR3. The CDR3 bases are TGTGCCAGCAGCCTAACGGGGGGCGTAAACTATGGCTACACCTTC. It translates to CASSLTGGVNYGYTF.

Only one count was recorded for this clone. The rearrangement links TRBV18 to TRBJ1-1; D remains unclear. V lost 3 bases, J lost 0 bases, and 5 bases lay in between. The CDR3 length is 13 residues. Germline CDR1 KGHSH, CDR2 LQKENI. CDR3 region: CASSPGMNTEAFF. In nucleotides, the CDR3 is TGTGCCAGCTCACCCGGGATGAACACTGAAGCTTTCTTT. Looking up the rest from reference TRBV18 and TRBJ1-1 gives the full variable domain: NAGVMQNPRHLVRRRGQEARLRCSPMKGHSHVYWYRQLPEEGLKFMVYLQKENIIDESGMPKERFSAEFPKEGPSILRIQQVVRGDSAAYFCASSPGMNTEAFFGQGTRLTVV.

The V and J genes are TRBV11-2 and TRBJ2-5; D call uncertain. Per the germline V gene, CDR1 is SGHAT and CDR2 is FQNNGV. Trimming took off 1 base at V and 5 bases at J, with 11 bases between the two ends. The CDR3 has 14 amino acids. In nucleotides, the CDR3 is TGTGCCAGCAGCTTAGTTTTCGGGCGGGAGACCCAGTACTTC. Protein sequence: CASSLVFGRETQYF.

The chain couples TRBV7-9 to TRBJ2-7; D is ambiguous. The CDR3 totals 13 residues. V was trimmed by 4 bases and J by 4 bases, leaving 11 bases between them. CDR1 and CDR2 from the germline V gene are SEHNR and FQNEAQ (reference sequence). DNA for the CDR3: TGTGCCAGCAGCTCCGCCAATAAGTACGAGCAGTACTTC. Encoded protein: CASSSANKYEQYF.

CDR3 in amino acids: CASSLGLAGFTDTQYF. CDR3 nucleotide sequence: TGTGCCAGCAGCCTCGGACTAGCGGGATTCACAGATACGCAGTATTTT. The J gene is TRBJ2-3, the V gene TRBV7-8, with 12 nucleotides matching TRBD2. This CDR3 region has 16 residues. The germline V gene has CDR1 SGHVS and CDR2 FQNEAQ. J gave up 2 bases and V 5 bases, and 5 bases lay outside the gene matches. The whole variable domain, filled in from reference TRBV7-8 and TRBJ2-3, reads GAGVSQSPRYKVAKRGQDVALRCDPISGHVSLFWYQQALGQGPEFLTYFQNEAQLDKSGLPSDRFFAERPEGSVSTLKIQRTQQEDSAVYLCASSLGLAGFTDTQYFGPGTRLTVL.

This clone has a single count. The J gene is TRBJ2-7, the V gene TRBV15; D is possibly TRBD2 (5 bases). V shed 0 bases and J shed 4 bases, with 22 bases lying between them. Germline V CDR1 and CDR2: LNHNV, YYDKDF (reference sequence). This CDR3 is 18 amino acids long. The CDR3 nucleotides are TGTGCCACCAGCAGAGATCCTCCTCTAGCAGAACGTTTTTACGAGCAGTACTTC. It is translated as CATSRDPPLAERFYEQYF.

The J gene is TRBJ2-7, the V gene TRBV13; 7 nucleotides agree with TRBD1. CDR1 is PRHDT, CDR2 FYEKMQ, per germline (reference sequence). CDR3 length: 16 residues. V shed 0 bases, J shed 6 bases, and the junction held 11 bases outside the gene matches. The CDR3 reads CASSLGGGDREAEQYF. The CDR3 bases are TGTGCCAGCAGCTTAGGGGGTGGCGACAGGGAAGCCGAGCAGTACTTC.

This clone was detected only a few times. The chain has TRBV11-2 and TRBJ2-7, with 8 positions matching TRBD1. Germline V gene sequence: CDR1 SGHAT, CDR2 FQNNGV. The CDR3 spans 14 residues. The V segment lost 6 bases and the J segment 3 bases; nucleotides outside the gene matches: 7. The CDR3 coding sequence is TGTGCCAGCAGTAGAACCGGGACAGGCTACGAGCAGTACTTC. Its protein is CASSRTGTGYEQYF.

The chain combines TRBV6-1 with TRBJ2-3; 11 bases map to TRBD2. The junction had 6 bases not matched to a gene; V was cut back by 3 bases and J by 4 bases. The CDR3 covers 16 residues. Germline CDR1 is MNHNS and CDR2 is SASEGT. In DNA form, the CDR3 reads TGTGCCAGCAGTGACCTAGCGGGAGGTGGTGCAGATACGCAGTATTTT. Amino acids: CASSDLAGGGADTQYF.

This clone was found a few times. This sequence joins TRBV18 and TRBJ2-7; no definite D call. The CDR3 contains 11 residues. Germline assignment: CDR1 KGHSH and CDR2 LQKENI. V lost 5 bases and J lost 4, with 6 bases in between. The chain's CDR3 is CASSSGYEQYF. CDR3 nucleotide sequence: TGTGCCAGCTCATCCGGTTACGAGCAGTACTTC.

The V call is TRBV7-2, the J call TRBJ1-2; no clear D. This CDR3 is built from 14 residues. The V end lost 3 bases, the J end lost 4 bases, and 12 bases lay between the germline ends. CDR1 is SGHTA and CDR2 is FQGNSA in the germline V gene. The CDR3 sequence is CASSFHTDPYGYTF. In DNA, the CDR3 is TGTGCCAGCAGCTTTCACACAGACCCCTATGGCTACACCTTC.

The rearrangement links TRBV5-1 to TRBJ2-7; D is uncertain. This CDR3 is 13 amino acids long. The V end lost 4 bases, the J end lost 0 bases, and 8 bases lay between the germline ends. Germline V gene data show CDR1 as SGHRS and CDR2 as YFSETQ. The CDR3 DNA is TGCGCCAGCAGCCCGAGAACCTCCTACGAGCAGTACTTC. It translates to CASSPRTSYEQYF.

CDR3 nucleotides: TGTGCCAGCAAGCTGGGACCTTCATTCGCTGAAGAGCAGTACTTC. It is translated as CASKLGPSFAEEQYF. This rearrangement joins TRBV2 to TRBJ2-7; D may match TRBD1 or TRBD2 (5 bases each). The CDR3 sequence is 15 residues long. Trimming shortened V by 7 bases and J by 7 bases, and 23 bases separated the two germline ends. CDR1 and CDR2 (germline): SNHLY, FYNNEI.

The chain uses TRBV29-1 and TRBJ1-1, with 10 bases lining up with TRBD1. There are 15 residues in the CDR3. Germline V CDR1 and CDR2: SQVTM, ANQGSEA. V shed 6 bases and J 1 base; nucleotides not matched to a gene: 8. Written as DNA, the CDR3 is TGCAGCGTCAGTCCCGGGACAGGGGCGAACACTGAAGCTTTCTTT. Translated: CSVSPGTGANTEAFF.

This chain connects TRBV29-1 to TRBJ2-1, with 8 bases aligning to TRBD2. The length of the CDR3 is 15 residues. Per the germline V gene, CDR1 is SQVTM and CDR2 is ANQGSEA. The V gene end was trimmed by 6 bases and the J gene end by 0 bases; junction bases not matched to a gene: 7. In nucleotides, the CDR3 is TGCAGCGTGCTTAGCGGGGAGAGCTCCTACAATGAGCAGTTCTTC. Encoded protein: CSVLSGESSYNEQFF.

The gene calls are TRBV15 and TRBJ1-1; no firm D call. V dropped 0 bases and J dropped 7 bases, with 6 bases sitting between them. CDR3 size: 12 residues. Germline assignment: CDR1 LNHNV and CDR2 YYDKDF (reference sequence). The DNA of the CDR3 is TGTGCCACCAGCAGAGATTTCGGTGAAGCTTTCTTT. Translation gives CATSRDFGEAFF.

V and J are TRBV9 and TRBJ2-7; D possibly corresponds to TRBD1 (6 bases). Trimming cost V 4 bases and J 1 base, with 21 bases left between them. Germline V gene sequence: CDR1 SGDLS, CDR2 YYNGEE. This CDR3 has 17 residues. CDR3 nucleotide sequence: TGTGCCAGCAGCCCAGACCCAGGGGAAAGGGGGTCCTACGAGCAGTACTTC. Translation: CASSPDPGERGSYEQYF.

The CDR3 reads CASSPPGPLYGYTF. CDR3 coding DNA: TGTGCCAGCAGCCCCCCCGGGCCGCTATATGGCTACACCTTC. The chain employs TRBV9 and TRBJ1-2; D gene ambiguous. The CDR3 contains 14 residues. Trimming cost V 4 bases and J 5 bases, with 15 bases left between them. Germline values: CDR1 SGDLS, CDR2 YYNGEE.

CDR3 nucleotides: TGCGCCAGCAGTGAAAGTACAGCTACTTATGGCTACACCTTC. This encodes CASSESTATYGYTF. J is TRBJ1-2 and V is TRBV10-2; D call uncertain. CDR3 length: 14 amino acids. Germline values: CDR1 WSHSY, CDR2 SAAADI. Trimming pared 3 bases from V and 5 bases from J, leaving 13 bases between.

This chain connects TRBV2 to TRBJ2-7; D is undetermined. This CDR3 contains 13 residues. Deletions cut 2 bases from V and 3 bases from J, with 8 bases between. Germline assignment: CDR1 SNHLY and CDR2 FYNNEI. Written as DNA, the CDR3 is TGTGCCAGCAGTGAATACGGGTACTACGAGCAGTACTTC. It yields the protein CASSEYGYYEQYF.

The chain employs TRBV12-5 and TRBJ1-5; D remains ambiguous. CDR3 length: 13 residues. Trimming left V 6 bases short and J 2 bases short, with 8 bases between. Germline loops: CDR1 LGHNT, CDR2 FRNRAP. DNA for the CDR3: TGTGCTAGTGGCCCGGACGGCAATCAGCCCCAGCATTTT. This encodes CASGPDGNQPQHF.